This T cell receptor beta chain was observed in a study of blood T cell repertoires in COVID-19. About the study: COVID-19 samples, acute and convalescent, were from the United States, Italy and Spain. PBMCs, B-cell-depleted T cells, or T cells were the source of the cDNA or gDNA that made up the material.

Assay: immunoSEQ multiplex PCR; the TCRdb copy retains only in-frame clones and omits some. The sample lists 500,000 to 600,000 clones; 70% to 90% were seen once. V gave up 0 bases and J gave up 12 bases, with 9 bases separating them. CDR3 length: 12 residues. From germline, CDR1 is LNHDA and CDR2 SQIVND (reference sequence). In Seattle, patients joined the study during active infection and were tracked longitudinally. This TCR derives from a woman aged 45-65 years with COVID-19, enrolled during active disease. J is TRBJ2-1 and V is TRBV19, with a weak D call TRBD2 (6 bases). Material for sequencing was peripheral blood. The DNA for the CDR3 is TGTGCCAGTAGTATAGATGTCGGGGGGCAGTTCTTC. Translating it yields CASSIDVGGQFF.